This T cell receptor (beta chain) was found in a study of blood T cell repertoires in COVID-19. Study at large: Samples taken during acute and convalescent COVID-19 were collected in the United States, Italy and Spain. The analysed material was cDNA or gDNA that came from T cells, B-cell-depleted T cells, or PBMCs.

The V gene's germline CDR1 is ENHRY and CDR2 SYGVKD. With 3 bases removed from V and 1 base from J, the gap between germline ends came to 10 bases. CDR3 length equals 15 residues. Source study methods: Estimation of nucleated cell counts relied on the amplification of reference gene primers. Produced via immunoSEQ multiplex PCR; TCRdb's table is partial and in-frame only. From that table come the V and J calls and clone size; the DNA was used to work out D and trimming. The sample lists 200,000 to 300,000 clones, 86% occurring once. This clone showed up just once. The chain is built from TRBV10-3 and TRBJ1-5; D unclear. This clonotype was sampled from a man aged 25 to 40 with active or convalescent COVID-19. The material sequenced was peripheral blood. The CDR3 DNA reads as TGTGCCATCAGTGAAGGAGACGCGAGCAATCAGCCCCAGCATTTT. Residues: CAISEGDASNQPQHF.